This T cell receptor (beta chain) was identified during a study of blood T cell repertoires in COVID-19. Study background: PBMCs, B-cell-depleted T cells, or T cells provided the cDNA or gDNA that made up the material.

Method: immunoSEQ multiplex PCR; TCRdb's copy keeps in-frame clones and lacks some. Among approximately 390,000 clones listed, around 91% were seen once. This receptor was taken from a man between 18 and 29 years old with active or convalescent COVID-19. Material: peripheral blood.

The CDR3 nucleotides are TGTGCCAGCACTCTACCCTTTGGAGCGGGAGGGTCCTACAATGAGCAGTTCTTC. Its translation: CASTLPFGAGGSYNEQFF. The chain has TRBV7-2 and TRBJ2-1; 10 nucleotides align to TRBD2. V was clipped by 7 bases and J by 1 base; unmatched bases: 13. The CDR3 loop spans 18 amino acids. Germline CDR1 is SGHTA and CDR2 is FQGNSA.